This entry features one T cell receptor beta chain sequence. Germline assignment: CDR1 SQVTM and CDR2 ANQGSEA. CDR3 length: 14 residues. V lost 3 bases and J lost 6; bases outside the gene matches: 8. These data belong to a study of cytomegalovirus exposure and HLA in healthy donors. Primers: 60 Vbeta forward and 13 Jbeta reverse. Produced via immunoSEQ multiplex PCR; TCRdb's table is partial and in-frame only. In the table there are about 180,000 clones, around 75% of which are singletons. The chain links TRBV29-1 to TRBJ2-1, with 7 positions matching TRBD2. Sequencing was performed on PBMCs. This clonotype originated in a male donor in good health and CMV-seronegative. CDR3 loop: CSVDGLAEPNEQFF. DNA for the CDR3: TGCAGCGTTGATGGGCTAGCGGAGCCCAATGAGCAGTTCTTC.